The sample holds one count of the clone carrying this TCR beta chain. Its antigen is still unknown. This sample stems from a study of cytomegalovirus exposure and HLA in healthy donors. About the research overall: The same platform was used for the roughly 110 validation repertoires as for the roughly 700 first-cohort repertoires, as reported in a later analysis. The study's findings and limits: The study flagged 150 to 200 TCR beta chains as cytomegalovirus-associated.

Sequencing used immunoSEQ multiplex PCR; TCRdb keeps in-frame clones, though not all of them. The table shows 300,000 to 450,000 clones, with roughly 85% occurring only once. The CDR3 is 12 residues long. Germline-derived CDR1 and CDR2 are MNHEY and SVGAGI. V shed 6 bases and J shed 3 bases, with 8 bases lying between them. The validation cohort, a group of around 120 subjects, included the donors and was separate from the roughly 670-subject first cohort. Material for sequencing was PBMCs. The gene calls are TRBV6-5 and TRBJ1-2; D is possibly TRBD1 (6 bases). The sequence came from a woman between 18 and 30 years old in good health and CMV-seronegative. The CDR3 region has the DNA TGTGCCAGCAGGACAGGACACTATGGCTACACCTTC. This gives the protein CASRTGHYGYTF.